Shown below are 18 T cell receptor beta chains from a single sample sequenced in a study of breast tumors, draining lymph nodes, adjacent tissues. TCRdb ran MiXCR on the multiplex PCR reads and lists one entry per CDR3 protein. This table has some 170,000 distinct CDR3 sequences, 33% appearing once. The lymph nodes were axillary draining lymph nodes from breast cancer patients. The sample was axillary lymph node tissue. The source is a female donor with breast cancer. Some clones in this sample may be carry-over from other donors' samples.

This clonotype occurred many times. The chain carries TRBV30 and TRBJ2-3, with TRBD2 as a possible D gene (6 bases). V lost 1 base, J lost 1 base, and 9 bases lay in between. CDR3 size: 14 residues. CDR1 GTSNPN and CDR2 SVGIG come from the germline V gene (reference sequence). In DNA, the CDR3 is TGTGCCTGGAGTGCCACGGGGGGCACAGATACGCAGTATTTT. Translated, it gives CAWSATGGTDTQYF.

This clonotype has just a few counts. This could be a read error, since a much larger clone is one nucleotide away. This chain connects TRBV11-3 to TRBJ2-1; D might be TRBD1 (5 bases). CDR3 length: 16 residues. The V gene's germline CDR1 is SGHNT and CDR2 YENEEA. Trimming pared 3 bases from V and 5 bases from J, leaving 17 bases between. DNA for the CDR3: TGTGCCAGCAGCTTTGGGGCAGGGTCTCGGGACAATGAGCAGTTCTTC. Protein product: CASSFGAGSRDNEQFF.

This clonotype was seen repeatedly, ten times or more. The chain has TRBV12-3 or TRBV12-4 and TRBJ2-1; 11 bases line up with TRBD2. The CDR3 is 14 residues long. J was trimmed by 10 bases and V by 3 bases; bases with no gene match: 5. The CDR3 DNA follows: TGTGCCAGCAGTTTGATTAGCGGGGGGGCCGAGCAGTTCTTC. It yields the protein CASSLISGGAEQFF.

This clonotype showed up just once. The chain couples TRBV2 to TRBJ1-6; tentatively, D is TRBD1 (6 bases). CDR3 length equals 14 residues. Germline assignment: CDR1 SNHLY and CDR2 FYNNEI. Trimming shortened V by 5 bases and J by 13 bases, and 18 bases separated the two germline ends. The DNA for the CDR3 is TGTGCCAGCAGTCTTGGGACAAGCCTTTCCCCCCTCCACTTT. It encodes CASSLGTSLSPLHF.

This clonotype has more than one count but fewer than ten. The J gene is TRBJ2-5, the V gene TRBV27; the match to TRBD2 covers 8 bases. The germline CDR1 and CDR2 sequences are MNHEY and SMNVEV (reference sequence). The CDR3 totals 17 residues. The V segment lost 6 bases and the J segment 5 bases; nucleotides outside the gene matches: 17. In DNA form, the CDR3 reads TGTGCCAGCAGCCCTACGGGGCTCGGGGGGGCTGTGGAGACCCAGTACTTC. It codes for CASSPTGLGGAVETQYF.

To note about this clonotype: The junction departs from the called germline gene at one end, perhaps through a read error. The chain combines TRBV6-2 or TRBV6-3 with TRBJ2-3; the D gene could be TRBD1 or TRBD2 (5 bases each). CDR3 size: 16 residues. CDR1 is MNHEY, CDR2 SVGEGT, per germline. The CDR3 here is CASSHSVRDPTDTQYF. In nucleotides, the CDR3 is TGTGCCAGCAGTCACTCGGTCAGGGACCCCACAGATACGCAGTATTTT.

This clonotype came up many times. The CDR3 nucleotides are TGTGCCACCTTGTCTCAACGGAATTCACCCCTCCACTTT. Amino acid sequence: CATLSQRNSPLHF. The chain has TRBV6-5 and TRBJ1-6; no definite D call. Deletions cut 10 bases from V and 7 bases from J, with 14 bases between. This CDR3 has 13 residues. Germline loops: CDR1 MNHEY, CDR2 SVGAGI.

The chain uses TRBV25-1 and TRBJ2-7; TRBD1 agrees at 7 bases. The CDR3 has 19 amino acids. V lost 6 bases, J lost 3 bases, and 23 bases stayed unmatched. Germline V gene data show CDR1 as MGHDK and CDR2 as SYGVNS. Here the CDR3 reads CASRVITGDKDRVDYEQYF. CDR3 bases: TGTGCCAGCAGAGTAATTACCGGGGATAAAGACAGGGTAGACTACGAGCAGTACTTC.

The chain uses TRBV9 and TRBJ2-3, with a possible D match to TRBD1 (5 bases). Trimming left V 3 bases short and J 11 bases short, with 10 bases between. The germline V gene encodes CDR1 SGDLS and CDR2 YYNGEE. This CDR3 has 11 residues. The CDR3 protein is CASSGGLEQYF. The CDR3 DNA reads TGTGCCAGCAGCGGGGGCCTGGAGCAGTATTTT. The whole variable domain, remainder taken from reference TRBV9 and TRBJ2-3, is DSGVTQTPKHLITATGQRVTLRCSPRSGDLSVYWYQQSLDQGLQFLIQYYNGEERAKGNILERFSAQQFPDLHSELNLSSLELGDSALYFCASSGGLEQYFGPGTRLTVL.

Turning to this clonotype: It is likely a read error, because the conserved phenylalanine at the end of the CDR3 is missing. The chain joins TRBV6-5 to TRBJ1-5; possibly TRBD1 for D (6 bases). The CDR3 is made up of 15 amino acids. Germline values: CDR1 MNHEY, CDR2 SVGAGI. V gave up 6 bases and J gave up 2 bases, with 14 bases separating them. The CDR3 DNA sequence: TGTGCCAGCAGCCCACAGGGAATCGGCAATCAGCCCCAGCATTCT. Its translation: CASSPQGIGNQPQHS.

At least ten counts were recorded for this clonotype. DNA of the CDR3: TGTGCCAGCAGCTTGGCCCCGGACATAGGGATAAGCTCCTACAATGAGCAGTTCTTC. Amino acids: CASSLAPDIGISSYNEQFF. V usage is TRBV5-4 and J usage is TRBJ2-1, with D perhaps matching TRBD1 (5 bases). V was trimmed by 0 bases and J by 0 bases, leaving 19 bases between them. From germline, CDR1 is SGHNT and CDR2 YYREEE (reference sequence). The CDR3 runs to 19 residues.

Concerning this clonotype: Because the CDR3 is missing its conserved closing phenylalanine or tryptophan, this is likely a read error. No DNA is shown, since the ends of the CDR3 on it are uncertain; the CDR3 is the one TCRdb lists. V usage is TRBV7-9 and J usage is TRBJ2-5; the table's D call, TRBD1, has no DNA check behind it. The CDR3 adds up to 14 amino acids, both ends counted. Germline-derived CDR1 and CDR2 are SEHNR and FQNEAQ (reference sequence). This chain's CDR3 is CASSLDRAQETRYL.

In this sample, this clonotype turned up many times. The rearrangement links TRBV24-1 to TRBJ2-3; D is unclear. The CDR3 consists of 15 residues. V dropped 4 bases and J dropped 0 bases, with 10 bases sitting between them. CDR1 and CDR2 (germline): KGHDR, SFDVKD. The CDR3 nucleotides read TGTGCCACCAGTGACTACAGAACTAGCACAGATACGCAGTATTTT. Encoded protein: CATSDYRTSTDTQYF.

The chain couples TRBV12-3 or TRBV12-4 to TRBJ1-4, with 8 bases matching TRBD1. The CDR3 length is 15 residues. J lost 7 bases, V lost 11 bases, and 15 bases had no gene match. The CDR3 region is CAHSTGTGPTEKLFF. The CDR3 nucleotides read TGTGCCCACAGTACCGGGACAGGTCCAACTGAAAAACTGTTTTTT.

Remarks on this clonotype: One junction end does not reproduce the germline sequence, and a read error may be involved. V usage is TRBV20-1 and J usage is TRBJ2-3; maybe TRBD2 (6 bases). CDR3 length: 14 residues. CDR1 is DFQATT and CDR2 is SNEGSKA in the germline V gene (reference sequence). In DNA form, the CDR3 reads TGCGGTGCTAGAGATCCAGCGGGCACGGATACGCAGTATTTT. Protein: CGARDPAGTDTQYF.

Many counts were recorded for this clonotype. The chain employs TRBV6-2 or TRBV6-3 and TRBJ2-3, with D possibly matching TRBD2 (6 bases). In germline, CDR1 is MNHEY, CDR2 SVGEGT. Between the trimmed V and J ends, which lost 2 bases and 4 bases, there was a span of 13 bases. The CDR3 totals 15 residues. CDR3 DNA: TGTGCCAGCAGTTACGGGCCGGGAGAGGCAGATACGCAGTATTTT. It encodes CASSYGPGEADTQYF.

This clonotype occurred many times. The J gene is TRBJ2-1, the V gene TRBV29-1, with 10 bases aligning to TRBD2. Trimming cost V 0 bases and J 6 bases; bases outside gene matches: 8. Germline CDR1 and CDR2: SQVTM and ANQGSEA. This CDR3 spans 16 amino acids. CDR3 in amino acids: CSVEEGSGRASNEQFF. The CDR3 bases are TGCAGCGTTGAAGAAGGGAGCGGGAGGGCCTCCAATGAGCAGTTCTTC.

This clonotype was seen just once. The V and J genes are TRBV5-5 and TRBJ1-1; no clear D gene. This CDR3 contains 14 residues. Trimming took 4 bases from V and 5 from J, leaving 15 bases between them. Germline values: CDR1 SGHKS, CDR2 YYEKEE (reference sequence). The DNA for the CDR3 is TGTGCCAGCAGCCCAGTACGCAGTTGGACTGAAGCTTTCTTT. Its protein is CASSPVRSWTEAFF.